This is a list of T cell receptor beta chains from one sample in a study of PD-L1 blockade in urothelial cancer. This table comes from immunoSEQ multiplex PCR, and its TCRdb copy is limited to in-frame clones, with some not included. The sample contains roughly 84,000 clones, about 81% of which appear only once. This material consisted of PBMCs, taken around atezolizumab (anti-PD-L1) treatment. The receptors shown here come from a man aged 65 to 85 with urothelial cancer. CDR3s include the opening cysteine and the closing phenylalanine or tryptophan. The D gene is left open where the match is weak. Clone size is stated in some rows and not others, as once, few, many or a class when expanded.

v_call	d_call	j_call	clone_size	cdr3_nt	cdr3_aa
TRBV28	TRBD1	TRBJ1-2	-	TGTGCCAGCAGGCTGGGACAGACCTATGGCTACACCTTC	CASRLGQTYGYTF
TRBV9	TRBD1	TRBJ1-2	-	TGTGCCAGCAGCGCCGGACAGGGGGGCTATGGCTACACCTTC	CASSAGQGGYGYTF
TRBV9	TRBD1	TRBJ1-2	-	TGTGCCAGCAGCCCCCGGACAGGTGACTATGGCTACACCTTC	CASSPRTGDYGYTF
TRBV2	TRBD1	TRBJ1-5	-	TGTGCCAGCAGTGCGACAGGGGGCTTGAATCAGCCCCAGCATTTT	CASSATGGLNQPQHF
TRBV9	TRBD2	TRBJ2-7	-	TGTGCCAGCAGCGTAGACGGGGGGGGATACTACGAGCAGTACTTC	CASSVDGGGYYEQYF
TRBV5-4	TRBD2	TRBJ2-3	-	TGTGCCAGCAGCTTGGGTCTAGCGGGAAGTTTCACAGATACGCAGTATTTT	CASSLGLAGSFTDTQYF
TRBV4-1	TRBD1	TRBJ2-3	-	TGCGCCAGCAGCTCCTCCGGGACAGGGTTGCCAGATACGCAGTATTTT	CASSSSGTGLPDTQYF
TRBV14	TRBD2	TRBJ2-1	-	TGTGCCAGCAGCCAGACTATAGCTAGCGGTCACAATGAGCAGTTCTTC	CASSQTIASGHNEQFF
TRBV6-1	-	TRBJ1-1	-	TGTGCCAGCAGTGAAGCGCGGCAGAAGATGAACACTGAAGCTTTCTTT	CASSEARQKMNTEAFF
TRBV7-8	TRBD2	TRBJ2-7	-	TGTGCCAGCAGCTTGACAGCGGGGGTATACGAGCAGTACTTC	CASSLTAGVYEQYF
TRBV5-1	-	TRBJ2-7	-	TGCGCCAGCAGCTTGGGGAGCTCCTACGAGCAGTACTTC	CASSLGSSYEQYF
TRBV4-3	-	TRBJ1-2	few	TGCGCCAGCAGCCAAGCGGTCCTTACTAACTATGGCTACACCTTC	CASSQAVLTNYGYTF